A single T cell receptor (beta chain) is shown here with its context. Its specificity is unknown. Germline V gene lookup returns CDR1 MNHEY and CDR2 SVGEGT. CDR3 length: 15 amino acids. The ends lost 7 bases at V and 4 bases at J; junction bases unmatched: 8. A second roughly 6 to 12 cycle PCR used barcoded and J-beta primers. TCRdb used MiXCR to reprocess the 5' RACE reads, holding one entry per CDR3 protein. The table lists approximately 1,100,000 distinct CDR3 sequences, under 55% of them singletons, with under 20% in the top ten. The data are from a study of blood T cells in healthy people across ages. Overall study findings and caveats: Across samples, TCR beta diversity tracked strongly with naive T cell percentage.

The donors, healthy Caucasians from Russia, were aged roughly 6 to 95. Peripheral blood samples of roughly 10 milliliters were drawn from each donor. This chain joins TRBV6-2 or TRBV6-3 and TRBJ2-1; 9 bases align to TRBD1. The sample was blood. The origin of this receptor is an older woman in good health. The DNA for the CDR3 is TGTGCCAGCACTGAAATAGGGACAGGGTACAATGAGCAGTTCTTC. Protein sequence: CASTEIGTGYNEQFF.